These 8 T cell receptor beta chains came from one sample sequenced in a study of patients and donors after allogeneic stem cell transplantation. A single record per CDR3 protein comes from TCRdb applying MiXCR to the RT-PCR reads. Among approximately 2,000 distinct CDR3 sequences listed, 1.7% were seen once. The specimen was blood, either unsorted or a sorted T cell fraction (not recorded which). These receptors were collected from a human donor who was either an allogeneic HSCT recipient or a stem cell or donor lymphocyte infusion donor (not recorded which). It is not recorded whose cells these are; they may come from a transplant donor.

By share, this clonotype ranks as medium-sized. The chain employs TRBV28 and TRBJ1-2; D is ambiguous. Germline V gives CDR1 MDHEN, CDR2 SYDVKM. CDR3 length: 13 residues. Trimming removed 3 bases from V and 5 bases from J, with 10 bases in between. This CDR3 reads CASSFRAGYGYTF. DNA for the CDR3: TGTGCCAGCAGTTTCCGGGCAGGTTATGGCTACACCTTC.

By frequency in the sample, this clonotype is medium-sized. This rearrangement joins TRBV5-1 to TRBJ2-1, with D hard to call. The ends were cut back, 0 bases at V and 5 bases at J, with 6 bases in the middle. This CDR3 region has 13 residues. Germline CDR1 and CDR2: SGHRS and YFSETQ. The CDR3 DNA reads as TGCGCCAGCAGCTTGGCCACCCACAATGAGCAGTTCTTC. Amino acid sequence: CASSLATHNEQFF.

This clonotype is classed as medium-sized. The V call is TRBV6-5, the J call TRBJ2-7; D is possibly TRBD2 (6 bases). CDR1 and CDR2 (germline): MNHEY, SVGAGI. Trimming stripped 6 bases from V and 5 bases from J, with 14 bases between. The CDR3 loop spans 13 amino acids. The DNA of the CDR3 is TGTGCCAGCAGAGGAGGGTATACCAACGAGCAGTACTTC. Its protein is CASRGGYTNEQYF.

In this sample, this clonotype is medium-sized. The chain recombines TRBV19 with TRBJ2-5; a weak D match, TRBD1 (5 bases). V shed 5 bases and J shed 7 bases, with 20 bases lying between them. Germline CDR1 and CDR2: LNHDA and SQIVND (reference sequence). This CDR3 has 15 amino acids. This CDR3 is CASSARESPSVTQYF. CDR3 in DNA: TGTGCCAGTAGTGCCAGGGAATCCCCCTCGGTGACCCAGTACTTC.

By sample fraction, this clonotype is medium-sized. Here the CDR3 DNA reads TGTGCCAGCAGCTTGGAACAGGGAAGGGGGCAAGAGACCCAGTACTTC. Protein: CASSLEQGRGQETQYF. The V and J genes are TRBV5-4 and TRBJ2-5, with D perhaps matching TRBD1 (6 bases). The CDR3 loop spans 16 amino acids. Trimming left V 0 bases short and J 2 bases short, with 14 bases between. The germline V gene has CDR1 SGHNT and CDR2 YYREEE (reference sequence).

Within the sample, this clonotype is large. The rearrangement joins TRBV6-2 or TRBV6-3 to TRBJ2-7; D is possibly TRBD2 (7 bases). This CDR3 comprises 11 residues. V lost 5 bases and J lost 6, with 8 bases in between. Germline CDR1 reads MNHEY; CDR2 reads SVGEGT. The CDR3 DNA is TGTGCCAGCAGTCGGGGGGCCGAGCAGTACTTC. Translating it yields CASSRGAEQYF.

Relative to its sample, this clonotype is large. The V call is TRBV20-1, the J call TRBJ2-6; TRBD1 aligns across 8 bases. CDR1 and CDR2 (germline): DFQATT, SNEGSKA (reference sequence). J was trimmed by 2 bases and V by 3 bases; bases with no gene match: 3. CDR3 length equals 15 residues. The CDR3 nucleotides read TGCAGTGCTAGGAGGACAGGGACTGGGGCCAACGTCCTGACTTTC. Protein product: CSARRTGTGANVLTF.

By proportion, this clonotype is medium-sized. V is TRBV10-3 and J is TRBJ1-2; the D gene is possibly TRBD1 (6 bases). V was shortened by 6 bases and J by 7 bases, with 9 bases between the two germline ends. CDR1 ENHRY and CDR2 SYGVKD come from the germline V gene. The CDR3 runs to 11 residues. CDR3 sequence (DNA): TGTGCCATCAGCACAGGGTTTGGCTACACCTTC. Residues: CAISTGFGYTF.